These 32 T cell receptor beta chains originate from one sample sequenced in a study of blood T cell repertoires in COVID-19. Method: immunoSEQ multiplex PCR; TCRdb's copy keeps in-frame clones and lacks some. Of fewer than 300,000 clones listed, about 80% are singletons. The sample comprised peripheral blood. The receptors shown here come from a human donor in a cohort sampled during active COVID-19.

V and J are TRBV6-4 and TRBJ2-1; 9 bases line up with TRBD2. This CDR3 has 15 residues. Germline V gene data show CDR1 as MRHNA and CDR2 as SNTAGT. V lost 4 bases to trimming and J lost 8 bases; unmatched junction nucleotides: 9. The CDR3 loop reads CASSADSGSGHEQFF. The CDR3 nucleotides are TGTGCCAGCAGTGCGGATAGCGGGAGTGGCCATGAGCAGTTCTTC.

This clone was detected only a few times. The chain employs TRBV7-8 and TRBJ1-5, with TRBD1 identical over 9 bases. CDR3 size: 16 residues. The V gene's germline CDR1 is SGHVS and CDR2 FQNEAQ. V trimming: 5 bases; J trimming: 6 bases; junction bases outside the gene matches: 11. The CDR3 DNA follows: TGTGCCAGCAGCGCTTCCGGGACAGGGAGTCCTCAGCCCCAGCATTTT. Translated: CASSASGTGSPQPQHF.

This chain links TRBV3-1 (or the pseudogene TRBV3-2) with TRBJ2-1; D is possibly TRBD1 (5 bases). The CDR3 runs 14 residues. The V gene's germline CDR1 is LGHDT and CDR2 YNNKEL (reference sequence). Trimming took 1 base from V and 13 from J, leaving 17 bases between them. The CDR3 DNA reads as TGTGCCAGCAGCCAAGGAGTCGAAGGGGTCAACCAGTTCTTC. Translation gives CASSQGVEGVNQFF.

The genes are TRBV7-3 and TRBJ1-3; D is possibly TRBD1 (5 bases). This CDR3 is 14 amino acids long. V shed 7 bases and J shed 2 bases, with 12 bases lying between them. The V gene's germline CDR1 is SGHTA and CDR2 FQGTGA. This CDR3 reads CASTPPGAGNTIYF. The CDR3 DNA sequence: TGTGCCAGCACCCCACCGGGGGCTGGAAACACCATATATTTT. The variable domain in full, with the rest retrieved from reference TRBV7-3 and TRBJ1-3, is GAGVSQTPSNKVTEKGKYVELRCDPISGHTALYWYRQSLGQGPEFLIYFQGTGAADDSGLPNDRFFAVRPEGSVSTLKIQRTERGDSAVYLCASTPPGAGNTIYFGEGSWLTVV.

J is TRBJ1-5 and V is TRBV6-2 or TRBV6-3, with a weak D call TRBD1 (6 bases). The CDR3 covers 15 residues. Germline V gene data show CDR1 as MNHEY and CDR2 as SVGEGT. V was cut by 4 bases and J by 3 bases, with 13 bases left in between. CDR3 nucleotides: TGTGCCAGCAGTTCCTCTGGGACACTCAATCAGCCCCAGCATTTT. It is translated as CASSSSGTLNQPQHF.

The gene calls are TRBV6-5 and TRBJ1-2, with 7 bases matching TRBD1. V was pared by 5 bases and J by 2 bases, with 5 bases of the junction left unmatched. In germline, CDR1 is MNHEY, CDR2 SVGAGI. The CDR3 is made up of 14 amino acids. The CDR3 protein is CASSPGGANYGYTF. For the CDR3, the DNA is TGTGCCAGCAGTCCAGGGGGAGCAAACTATGGCTACACCTTC.

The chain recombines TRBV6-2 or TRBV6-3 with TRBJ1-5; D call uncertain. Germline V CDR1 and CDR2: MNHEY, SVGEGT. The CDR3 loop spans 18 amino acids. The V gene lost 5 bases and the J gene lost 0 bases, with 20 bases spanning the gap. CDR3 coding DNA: TGTGCCAGCAGTGAGGCCTGGCGGTTCCTATATAGCAATCAGCCCCAGCATTTT. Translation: CASSEAWRFLYSNQPQHF.

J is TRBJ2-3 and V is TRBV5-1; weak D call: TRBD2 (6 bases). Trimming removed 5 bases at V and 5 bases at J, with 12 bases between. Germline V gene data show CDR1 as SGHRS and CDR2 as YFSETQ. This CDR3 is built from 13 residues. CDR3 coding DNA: TGCGCCAGCAGTACCGGGGGAGTAGATACGCAGTATTTT. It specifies CASSTGGVDTQYF.

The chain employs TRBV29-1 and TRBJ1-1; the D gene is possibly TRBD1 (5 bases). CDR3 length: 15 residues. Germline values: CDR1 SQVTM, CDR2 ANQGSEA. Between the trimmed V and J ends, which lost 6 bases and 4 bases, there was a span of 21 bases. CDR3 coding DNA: TGCAGCGTCCCCAAAGCCGGGGGATGGACCACTGAAGCTTTCTTT. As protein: CSVPKAGGWTTEAFF.

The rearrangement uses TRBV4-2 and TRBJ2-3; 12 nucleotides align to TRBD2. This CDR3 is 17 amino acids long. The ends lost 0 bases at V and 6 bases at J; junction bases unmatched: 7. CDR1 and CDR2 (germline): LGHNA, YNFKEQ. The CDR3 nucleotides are TGTGCCAGCAGCCAAGATTCACGGACTAGCGGGATGGATACGCAGTATTTT. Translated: CASSQDSRTSGMDTQYF.

CDR3 sequence (DNA): TGTGCCAGTAGCCCCCGAATCTCAAACAATGGCTATGGCTACACCTTC. Its translation: CASSPRISNNGYGYTF. The chain couples TRBV19 to TRBJ1-2; no firm D call. The germline CDR1 and CDR2 sequences are LNHDA and SQIVND (reference sequence). V was clipped by 6 bases and J by 4 bases, with 21 bases between them. The CDR3 contains 16 residues.

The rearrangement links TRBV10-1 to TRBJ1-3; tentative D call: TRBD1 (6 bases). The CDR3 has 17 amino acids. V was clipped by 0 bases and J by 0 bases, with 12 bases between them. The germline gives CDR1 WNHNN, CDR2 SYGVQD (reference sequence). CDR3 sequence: CASSESYRVPSGNTIYF. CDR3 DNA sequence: TGCGCCAGCAGTGAGTCATACAGGGTGCCCTCTGGAAACACCATATATTTT.

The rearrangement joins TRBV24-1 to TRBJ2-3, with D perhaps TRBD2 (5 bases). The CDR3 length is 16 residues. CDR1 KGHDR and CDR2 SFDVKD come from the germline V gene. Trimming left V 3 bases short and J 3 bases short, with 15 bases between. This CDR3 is CATSDLRRGETDTQYF. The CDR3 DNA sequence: TGTGCCACCAGTGATCTGAGACGGGGAGAGACAGATACGCAGTATTTT.

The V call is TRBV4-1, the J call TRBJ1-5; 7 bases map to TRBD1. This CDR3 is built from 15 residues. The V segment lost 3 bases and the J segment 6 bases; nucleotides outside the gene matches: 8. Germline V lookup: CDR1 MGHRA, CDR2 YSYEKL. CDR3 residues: CASSHAGTESQPQHF. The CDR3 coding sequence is TGCGCCAGCAGCCATGCCGGGACAGAGTCTCAGCCCCAGCATTTT.

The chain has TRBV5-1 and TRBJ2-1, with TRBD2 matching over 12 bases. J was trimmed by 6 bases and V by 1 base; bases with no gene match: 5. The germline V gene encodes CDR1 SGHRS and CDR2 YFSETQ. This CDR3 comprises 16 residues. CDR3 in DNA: TGCGCCAGCAGCTTGCCTAGCGGGGGGGCGGGCAATGAGCAGTTCTTC. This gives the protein CASSLPSGGAGNEQFF.

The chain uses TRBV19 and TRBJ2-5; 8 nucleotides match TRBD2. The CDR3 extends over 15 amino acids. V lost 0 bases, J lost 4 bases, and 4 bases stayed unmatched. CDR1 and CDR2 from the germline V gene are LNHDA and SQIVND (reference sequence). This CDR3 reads CASSIDLAGGETQYF. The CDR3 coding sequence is TGTGCCAGTAGTATAGATCTGGCGGGGGGAGAGACCCAGTACTTC.

The CDR3 region is CASPEGTSGGNTGELFF. CDR3 in DNA: TGTGCCAGCCCCGAAGGGACTAGCGGGGGGAACACCGGGGAGCTGTTTTTT. The V call is TRBV21-1, the J call TRBJ2-2; TRBD2, the D gene given by the table, was not confirmed from the DNA. TRBV21-1 corresponds to a pseudogene. The CDR3 extends over 17 amino acids.

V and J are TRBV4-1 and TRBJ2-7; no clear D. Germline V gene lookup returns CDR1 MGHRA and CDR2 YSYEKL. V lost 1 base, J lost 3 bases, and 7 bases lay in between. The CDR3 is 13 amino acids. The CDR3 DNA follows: TGCGCCAGCAGCCAAGGTCAGAACTACGAGCAGTACTTC. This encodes CASSQGQNYEQYF.

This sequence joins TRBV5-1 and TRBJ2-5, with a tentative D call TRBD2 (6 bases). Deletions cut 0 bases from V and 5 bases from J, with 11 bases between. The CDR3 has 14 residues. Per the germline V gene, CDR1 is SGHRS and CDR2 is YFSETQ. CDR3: CASSLGLGVETQYF. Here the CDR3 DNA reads TGCGCCAGCAGCTTGGGACTAGGTGTGGAGACCCAGTACTTC.

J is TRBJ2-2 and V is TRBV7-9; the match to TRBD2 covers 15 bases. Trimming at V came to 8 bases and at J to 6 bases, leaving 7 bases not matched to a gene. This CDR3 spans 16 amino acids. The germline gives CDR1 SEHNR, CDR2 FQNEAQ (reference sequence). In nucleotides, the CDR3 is TGTGCCAGCGGGACTAGCGGGGGGCGGTCGGCCGGGGAGCTGTTTTTT. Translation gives CASGTSGGRSAGELFF. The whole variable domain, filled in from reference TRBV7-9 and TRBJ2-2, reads DTGVSQNPRHKITKRGQNVTFRCDPISEHNRLYWYRQTLGQGPEFLTYFQNEAQLEKSRLLSDRFSAERPKGSFSTLEIQRTEQGDSAMYLCASGTSGGRSAGELFFGEGSRLTVL.

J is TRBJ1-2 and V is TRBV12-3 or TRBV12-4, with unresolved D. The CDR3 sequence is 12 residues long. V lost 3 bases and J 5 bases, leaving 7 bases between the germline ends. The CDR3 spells CASSLFGYGYTF. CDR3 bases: TGTGCCAGCAGTTTGTTCGGGTATGGCTACACCTTC.

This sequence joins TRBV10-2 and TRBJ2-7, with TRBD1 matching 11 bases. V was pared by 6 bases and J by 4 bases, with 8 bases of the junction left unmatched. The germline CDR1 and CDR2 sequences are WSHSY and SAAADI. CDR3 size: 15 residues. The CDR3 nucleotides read TGCGCCAGCAGCCACCTCGGGACAGGGGGTTACGAGCAGTACTTC. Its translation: CASSHLGTGGYEQYF.

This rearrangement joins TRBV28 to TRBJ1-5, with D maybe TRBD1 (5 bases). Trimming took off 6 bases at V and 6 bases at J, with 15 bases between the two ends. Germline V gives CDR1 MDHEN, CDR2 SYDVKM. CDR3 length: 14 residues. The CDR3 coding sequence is TGTGCCAGCAGCACAGGATTGGGTAGTCAGCCCCAGCATTTT. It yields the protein CASSTGLGSQPQHF. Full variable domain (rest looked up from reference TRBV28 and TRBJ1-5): DVKVTQSSRYLVKRTGEKVFLECVQDMDHENMFWYRQDPGLGLRLIYFSYDVKMKEKGDIPEGYSVSREKKERFSLILESASTNQTSMYLCASSTGLGSQPQHFGDGTRLSIL.

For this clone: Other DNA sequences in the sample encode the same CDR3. The CDR3 bases are TGTGCCAGCAGCCTTAAGCGGGGGATGAACACTGAAGCTTTCTTT. Protein product: CASSLKRGMNTEAFF. The gene calls are TRBV7-8 and TRBJ1-1; D possibly corresponds to TRBD1 (5 bases). Germline V gene lookup returns CDR1 SGHVS and CDR2 FQNEAQ. The V gene lost 5 bases and the J gene lost 0 bases, with 13 bases spanning the gap. This CDR3 is 15 amino acids long.

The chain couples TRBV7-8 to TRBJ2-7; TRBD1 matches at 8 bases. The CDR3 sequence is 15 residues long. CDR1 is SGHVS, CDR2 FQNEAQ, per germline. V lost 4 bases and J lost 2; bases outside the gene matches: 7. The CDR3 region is CASSSTGTGTYEQYF. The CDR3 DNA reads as TGTGCCAGCAGCTCTACCGGGACAGGTACCTACGAGCAGTACTTC.

In nucleotides, the CDR3 is TGTGCCAGCAGTGAAGGGGGACAGGTCTACAATGAGCAGTTCTTC. Protein product: CASSEGGQVYNEQFF. The genes are TRBV6-1 and TRBJ2-1; the match to TRBD1 covers 8 bases. The CDR3 has 15 amino acids. Germline assignment: CDR1 MNHNS and CDR2 SASEGT. Trimming took 1 base from V and 3 from J; bases not matched to a gene: 2.

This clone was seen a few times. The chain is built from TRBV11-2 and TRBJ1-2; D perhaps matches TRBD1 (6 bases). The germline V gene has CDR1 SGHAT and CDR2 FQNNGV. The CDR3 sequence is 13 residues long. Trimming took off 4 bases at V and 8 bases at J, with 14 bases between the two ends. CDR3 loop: CASSSPTGLGYTF. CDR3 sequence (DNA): TGTGCCAGCAGCTCCCCCACAGGGTTGGGCTACACCTTC.

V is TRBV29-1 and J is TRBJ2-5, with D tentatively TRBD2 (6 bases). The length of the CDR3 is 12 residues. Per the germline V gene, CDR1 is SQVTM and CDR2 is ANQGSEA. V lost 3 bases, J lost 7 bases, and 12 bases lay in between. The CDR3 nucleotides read TGCAGCGTTGACAGGGACGGGGGGACCCAGTACTTC. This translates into CSVDRDGGTQYF.

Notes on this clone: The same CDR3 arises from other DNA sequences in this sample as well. Here the CDR3 DNA reads TGCGCCAGCAGCTTGACTGGGAACACTGAAGCTTTCTTT. Translated: CASSLTGNTEAFF. The V call is TRBV5-1, the J call TRBJ1-1; D uncertain. Germline V gives CDR1 SGHRS, CDR2 YFSETQ. V dropped 1 base and J dropped 1 base, with 5 bases sitting between them. CDR3 length equals 13 residues.

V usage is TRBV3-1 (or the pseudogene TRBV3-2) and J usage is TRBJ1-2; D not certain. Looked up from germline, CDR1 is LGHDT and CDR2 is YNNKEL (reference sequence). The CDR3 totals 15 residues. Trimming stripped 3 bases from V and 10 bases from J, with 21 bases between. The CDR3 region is CASSHYGRLESDYTF. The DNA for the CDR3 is TGTGCCAGCAGCCATTATGGCCGCCTCGAATCAGACTACACCTTC.

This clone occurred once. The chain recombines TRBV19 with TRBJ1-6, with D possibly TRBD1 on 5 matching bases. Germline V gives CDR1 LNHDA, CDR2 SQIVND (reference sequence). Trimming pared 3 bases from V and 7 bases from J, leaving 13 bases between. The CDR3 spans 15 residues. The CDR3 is CASSIMTANNSPLHF. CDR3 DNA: TGTGCCAGTAGTATCATGACAGCCAACAATTCACCCCTCCACTTT.

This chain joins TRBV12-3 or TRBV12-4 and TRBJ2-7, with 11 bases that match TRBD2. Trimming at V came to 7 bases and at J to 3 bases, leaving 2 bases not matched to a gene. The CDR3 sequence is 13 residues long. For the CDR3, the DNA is TGTGCCAGCAAACTAGCGGGAGTCTACGAGCAGTACTTC. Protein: CASKLAGVYEQYF.